The 25 T cell receptor beta chains given below trace back to one sample, sequenced in a study of CD8 T cells in Susac syndrome. Random hexamers were used to reverse transcribe roughly 0.45 to 1 ug of RNA. One entry per CDR3 protein, called by TCRdb with MiXCR from the immunoSEQ multiplex PCR reads. In the table there are 200,000 to 300,000 distinct CDR3 sequences, about 96% of which are singletons. The specimen sequenced was CD4+ T cells from PBMCs. Receptors originate from a human donor with Susac syndrome.

The CDR3: CASSLTGAPYGELFF. The CDR3 DNA sequence: TGTGCCAGCAGCTTAACCGGGGCGCCGTACGGGGAGCTGTTTTTT. The chain joins TRBV5-6 to TRBJ2-2; the D gene could be TRBD1 or TRBD2 (5 bases each). The CDR3 runs 15 residues. CDR1 SGHDT and CDR2 YYEEEE come from the germline V gene. V was cut by 2 bases and J by 7 bases, with 15 bases left in between.

This clonotype was recorded only once. V and J are TRBV28 and TRBJ1-3; TRBD1 might be the D (5 bases). Germline CDR1 and CDR2: MDHEN and SYDVKM. The CDR3 totals 15 residues. The V end lost 2 bases, the J end lost 4 bases, and 12 bases lay between the germline ends. The CDR3 sequence is CASSLLGTDGNTIYF. The CDR3 DNA reads as TGTGCCAGCAGTTTACTGGGGACGGACGGAAACACCATATATTTT.

This chain uses TRBV7-6 with TRBJ2-5; D may be TRBD2 (6 bases). The V gene's germline CDR1 is SGHVS and CDR2 FNYEAQ. V lost 7 bases to trimming and J lost 7 bases, with 10 bases between them. The CDR3 sequence is 11 residues long. Here the CDR3 reads CASTTAGTQYF. The CDR3 coding sequence is TGTGCCAGCACCACAGCGGGGACCCAGTACTTC.

The chain carries TRBV30 and TRBJ1-3; D is perhaps TRBD1 (6 bases). The CDR3 runs to 15 residues. CDR1 and CDR2 (germline): GTSNPN, SVGIG (reference sequence). Trimming took off 4 bases at V and 5 bases at J, with 18 bases between the two ends. The CDR3 coding sequence is TGTGCCTGGATCGGTACAGGGCGAGCTCGAAACACCATATATTTT. This translates into CAWIGTGRARNTIYF.

The chain combines TRBV5-1 with TRBJ2-1, with D tentatively TRBD2 (5 bases). Germline V gene sequence: CDR1 SGHRS, CDR2 YFSETQ. Trimming left V 5 bases short and J 9 bases short, with 18 bases between. The CDR3 length is 14 residues. CDR3 bases: TGCGCCAGCAGGCCGGGCCTCCGGGGATCTGAGCAGTTCTTC. It encodes CASRPGLRGSEQFF. Filled out from reference TRBV5-1 and TRBJ2-1, the complete variable domain reads KAGVTQTPRYLIKTRGQQVTLSCSPISGHRSVSWYQQTPGQGLQFLFEYFSETQRNKGNFPGRFSGRQFSNSRSEMNVSTLELGDSALYLCASRPGLRGSEQFFGPGTRLTVL.

CDR3 residues: CSASTTNTDTQYF. The DNA of the CDR3 is TGCAGTGCTTCGACGACCAACACAGATACGCAGTATTTT. V usage is TRBV20-1 and J usage is TRBJ2-3; D ambiguous. The CDR3 is made up of 13 amino acids. The V and J ends lost 5 bases and 2 bases respectively, with 11 bases between them. Germline V gene sequence: CDR1 DFQATT, CDR2 SNEGSKA (reference sequence).

CDR3 sequence: CASSQPDLSTEAFF. In nucleotides, the CDR3 is TGTGCCAGCAGCCAACCTGATCTAAGCACTGAAGCTTTCTTT. The chain employs TRBV4-2 and TRBJ1-1; D is unresolved. This CDR3 spans 14 amino acids. V was clipped by 2 bases and J by 4 bases, with 11 bases between them. Germline V gives CDR1 LGHNA, CDR2 YNFKEQ.

The V gene is TRBV7-9, the J gene TRBJ1-5; TRBD1 matches at 11 bases. The CDR3 loop spans 17 amino acids. V shed 4 bases and J 0 bases; nucleotides not matched to a gene: 5. Germline CDR1 SEHNR, CDR2 FQNEAQ (reference sequence). The DNA for the CDR3 is TGTGCCAGCAGCTCCGGGACAGGGGGATATAGCAATCAGCCCCAGCATTTT. Translating gives CASSSGTGGYSNQPQHF.

The chain employs TRBV27 and TRBJ2-5; D not certain. CDR1 MNHEY and CDR2 SMNVEV come from the germline V gene (reference sequence). Trimming pared 2 bases from V and 2 bases from J, leaving 6 bases between. This CDR3 spans 13 amino acids. As DNA, the CDR3 is TGTGCCAGCAGTTTAAGGGAACAAGAGACCCAGTACTTC. This sequence encodes CASSLREQETQYF.

V and J are TRBV29-1 and TRBJ2-7; 7 positions agree with TRBD2. Germline V CDR1 and CDR2: SQVTM, ANQGSEA. This CDR3 region has 14 residues. Trimming cost V 4 bases and J 2 bases; bases outside gene matches: 8. CDR3 nucleotides: TGCAGCGTTGGCTGGCTAGCGGAGACCTACGAGCAGTACTTC. As protein: CSVGWLAETYEQYF.

The chain links TRBV4-1 to TRBJ1-4, with no clear D. V was trimmed by 4 bases and J by 7 bases, leaving 16 bases between them. This CDR3 spans 15 amino acids. Germline CDR1 reads MGHRA; CDR2 reads YSYEKL. This CDR3 reads CASSPIPRAREKLFF. CDR3 coding DNA: TGCGCCAGCAGCCCTATCCCTAGGGCTCGTGAAAAACTGTTTTTT.

The V and J genes are TRBV12-3 or TRBV12-4 and TRBJ2-3, with TRBD2 matching over 7 bases. The CDR3 covers 17 residues. V shed 6 bases, J shed 2 bases, and the junction held 14 bases outside the gene matches. Here the CDR3 DNA reads TGTGCCAGCAGCCCCAGAGGGCTAGCGGAGAACACAGATACGCAGTATTTT. Translation gives CASSPRGLAENTDTQYF.

The rearrangement joins TRBV12-3 or TRBV12-4 to TRBJ2-1; a possible D gene is TRBD1 (6 bases). Trimming stripped 6 bases from V and 9 bases from J, with 9 bases between. The CDR3 loop spans 11 amino acids. The CDR3: CASRVRGEQFF. The DNA of the CDR3 is TGTGCCAGCAGGGTCAGGGGTGAGCAGTTCTTC.

CDR3 residues: CASRTGTSGNYEQYF. The DNA for the CDR3 is TGTGCCAGTAGAACCGGGACTAGCGGGAACTACGAGCAGTACTTC. J is TRBJ2-7 and V is TRBV19; 13 bases line up with TRBD2. The CDR3 runs to 15 residues. V trimming: 6 bases; J trimming: 3 bases; junction bases outside the gene matches: 5. CDR1 is LNHDA, CDR2 SQIVND, per germline (reference sequence). The full variable domain, its missing parts supplied by reference TRBV19 and TRBJ2-7, is DGGITQSPKYLFRKEGQNVTLSCEQNLNHDAMYWYRQDPGQGLRLIYYSQIVNDFQKGDIAEGYSVSREKKESFPLTVTSAQKNPTAFYLCASRTGTSGNYEQYFGPGTRLTVT.

J is TRBJ2-7 and V is TRBV19, with D perhaps given as TRBD1 or TRBD2 (5 bases each). Deletions cut 3 bases from V and 2 bases from J, with 11 bases between. The germline V gene has CDR1 LNHDA and CDR2 SQIVND (reference sequence). CDR3 length equals 14 residues. CDR3 nucleotide sequence: TGTGCCAGTAGTATTCGGGGCGACACCTACGAGCAGTACTTC. It translates to CASSIRGDTYEQYF.

This chain links TRBV9 with TRBJ2-7, with D possibly called TRBD1 or TRBD2 (5 bases each). This CDR3 is 15 amino acids long. Per the germline V gene, CDR1 is SGDLS and CDR2 is YYNGEE. V lost 0 bases, J lost 6 bases, and 16 bases lay in between. The CDR3 region is CASSVAEEGPFEQYF. CDR3 bases: TGTGCCAGCAGCGTAGCTGAAGAGGGGCCGTTCGAGCAGTACTTC.

This CDR3 is CAWSFGGFMNTEAFF. The CDR3 DNA follows: TGTGCCTGGAGTTTCGGGGGATTTATGAACACTGAAGCTTTCTTT. J is TRBJ1-1 and V is TRBV30; possible D gene TRBD1, 5 bases. Germline CDR1 is GTSNPN and CDR2 is SVGIG (reference sequence). V lost 2 bases, J lost 0 bases, and 13 bases lay in between. This CDR3 is 15 amino acids long.

The chain has TRBV7-2 and TRBJ2-2, with D perhaps TRBD2 (5 bases). The V gene's germline CDR1 is SGHTA and CDR2 FQGNSA. The CDR3 runs 19 residues. Trimming stripped 0 bases from V and 6 bases from J, with 23 bases between. CDR3 sequence (DNA): TGTGCCAGCAGCTTAGCTCGTCCGACGGGAAATAAGGACTCCGGGGAGCTGTTTTTT. Its protein product is CASSLARPTGNKDSGELFF.

CDR3 region: CATSREPNHGSYEQYF. The CDR3 nucleotides read TGTGCCACCAGCAGGGAACCTAACCATGGATCCTACGAGCAGTACTTC. The rearrangement links TRBV15 to TRBJ2-7; the D is unclear. CDR1 LNHNV and CDR2 YYDKDF come from the germline V gene (reference sequence). The CDR3 sequence is 16 residues long. V was pared by 3 bases and J by 1 base, with 16 bases between.

This sequence joins TRBV29-1 and TRBJ2-5, with D perhaps TRBD1 (6 bases). CDR3 length: 15 amino acids. Germline V lookup: CDR1 SQVTM, CDR2 ANQGSEA. The V end lost 5 bases, the J end lost 7 bases, and 23 bases lay between the germline ends. The CDR3, as DNA: TGCAGCGTTTTTCTCCGGGACATCCGTTTGTTGACCCAGTACTTC. It encodes CSVFLRDIRLLTQYF.

The V and J genes are TRBV3-1 and TRBJ2-7; 7 bases are a match to TRBD2. V dropped 4 bases and J dropped 1; count of bases not matched to a gene: 10. There are 16 residues in the CDR3. CDR1 is LGHDT, CDR2 YNNKEL, per germline (reference sequence). The CDR3 DNA is TGTGCCAGCAGCCTTAATGGTGGCGGGAGATCCTACGAGCAGTACTTC. It encodes CASSLNGGGRSYEQYF.

The V call is TRBV28, the J call TRBJ1-4, with 7 bases matching TRBD1. This CDR3 has 14 residues. In germline, CDR1 is MDHEN, CDR2 SYDVKM. V lost 5 bases and J lost 7; bases outside the gene matches: 7. The CDR3 DNA sequence: TGTGCCAGCAGTCCACAGGGGAGGGCTGAAAAACTGTTTTTT. Encoded protein: CASSPQGRAEKLFF. The complete variable domain, with remaining parts taken from reference TRBV28 and TRBJ1-4, reads DVKVTQSSRYLVKRTGEKVFLECVQDMDHENMFWYRQDPGLGLRLIYFSYDVKMKEKGDIPEGYSVSREKKERFSLILESASTNQTSMYLCASSPQGRAEKLFFGSGTQLSVL.

V and J are TRBV12-3 or TRBV12-4 and TRBJ1-1, with D possibly being TRBD1 (6 bases). V was clipped by 7 bases and J by 1 base, with 10 bases between them. The CDR3 is 13 amino acids. CDR3 sequence: CASNPGQNTEAFF. CDR3 coding DNA: TGTGCCAGCAATCCGGGACAGAACACTGAAGCTTTCTTT.

In its sample, this clonotype was seen once. The rearrangement joins TRBV20-1 to TRBJ2-7; TRBD2 matches 8 bases. CDR3 length equals 16 residues. V lost 3 bases to trimming and J lost 5 bases; unmatched junction nucleotides: 15. Germline V gene lookup returns CDR1 DFQATT and CDR2 SNEGSKA (reference sequence). CDR3 nucleotide sequence: TGCAGTGCTAGGGGGGGGCGGGAGGCGTTACGCCACGAGCAGTACTTC. It specifies CSARGGREALRHEQYF.

The V call is TRBV15, the J call TRBJ2-7; 7 nucleotides align to TRBD1. The CDR3 length is 15 residues. Germline-derived CDR1 and CDR2 are LNHNV and YYDKDF (reference sequence). J was trimmed by 7 bases and V by 0 bases; bases with no gene match: 9. CDR3 residues: CATSRDNEGAEEQYF. The CDR3 DNA reads TGTGCCACCAGCAGAGATAATGAGGGGGCAGAGGAGCAGTACTTC. Looking up the rest from reference TRBV15 and TRBJ2-7 gives the full variable domain: DAMVIQNPRYQVTQFGKPVTLSCSQTLNHNVMYWYQQKSSQAPKLLFHYYDKDFNNEADTPDNFQSRRPNTSFCFLDIRSPGLGDTAMYLCATSRDNEGAEEQYFGPGTRLTVT.